The 18 T cell receptor beta chains below were found in one sample sequenced in a study of molecular identifiers for immune sequencing clone quantification (dated by TCRdb to 2017 to 2018). Library preparation employed PCR. TCRdb records Illumina HiSeq 4000 as the sequencer. The public reads were reanalyzed by TCRdb: fastp trimming at Q25, MiXCR alignment, in-frame beta chains only. Entries are consolidated by CDR3 protein sequence, retaining the most common genes and DNA. This sample is represented by around 480,000 distinct CDR3 sequences; about 21% of them were singletons. Approximately 0.84% of the sample is held by the ten biggest clonotypes. Sequenced input: naive CD8+ T cells from blood, with Jurkat cell RNA spiked in. This specimen's cell subset or site label, per the study, means: FACS-sorted CD8+CD4-CCR7+CD45RA+ naive T cells. The source is a human donor in good health. Some libraries in this study had Jurkat cell RNA spiked in.

V and J are TRBV7-9 and TRBJ2-2, with D uncertain. CDR3 length: 15 residues. Germline V gene data show CDR1 as SEHNR and CDR2 as FQNEAQ (reference sequence). V was pared by 3 bases and J by 8 bases, with 16 bases between. CDR3 loop: CASSFPATSQGELFF. CDR3 sequence (DNA): TGTGCCAGCAGCTTCCCAGCGACTTCCCAGGGGGAGCTGTTTTTT.

This clonotype was counted many times. The genes are TRBV4-2 and TRBJ2-3, with D unresolved. Germline V gives CDR1 LGHNA, CDR2 YNFKEQ. V shed 1 base and J shed 6 bases, with 8 bases lying between them. The CDR3 spans 13 residues. CDR3 nucleotides: TGTGCCAGCAGCCAAGTGACCGGCGATACGCAGTATTTT. It encodes CASSQVTGDTQYF.

This clonotype showed up many times. V and J are TRBV7-9 and TRBJ1-1, with 12 bases aligning to TRBD1. Trimming removed 8 bases from V and 4 bases from J; junction bases left unmatched: 5. CDR1 SEHNR and CDR2 FQNEAQ come from the germline V gene (reference sequence). This CDR3 has 14 residues. The CDR3 loop is CASSPGQGATEAFF. The CDR3 DNA reads TGTGCCAGCTCACCGGGACAGGGGGCCACTGAAGCTTTCTTT.

This clonotype was picked up many times. The rearrangement uses TRBV23-1 and TRBJ2-3; 11 nucleotides agree with TRBD2. TRBV23-1 is noted as an ORF with a role that remains uncertain. The length of the CDR3 is 16 residues. V shed 8 bases, J shed 4 bases, and the junction held 11 bases outside the gene matches. The CDR3 is CASYRPSGRRADTQYF. The CDR3 coding sequence is TGCGCCAGCTATAGGCCTAGCGGGAGGCGGGCAGATACGCAGTATTTT.

This clonotype was picked up many times. The chain recombines TRBV20-1 with TRBJ2-5, with D perhaps matching TRBD1 (5 bases). The V gene's germline CDR1 is DFQATT and CDR2 SNEGSKA (reference sequence). The CDR3 is 15 amino acids. Trimming left V 1 base short and J 0 bases short, with 12 bases between. The CDR3 bases are TGCAGTGCTAGAGTGTCAGGGCCTTACCAAGAGACCCAGTACTTC. It translates to CSARVSGPYQETQYF.

This clonotype has more than one count but fewer than ten. The chain employs TRBV6-2 or TRBV6-3 and TRBJ1-2; D is possibly TRBD1 (6 bases). There are 15 residues in the CDR3. Germline loops: CDR1 MNHEY, CDR2 SVGEGT. Between the trimmed V and J ends, which lost 6 bases and 4 bases, there was a span of 18 bases. The CDR3 is CASREPRGWAYGYTF. DNA of the CDR3: TGTGCCAGCAGAGAGCCCAGGGGATGGGCCTATGGCTACACCTTC.

This clonotype was picked up a small number of times. The V and J genes are TRBV9 and TRBJ1-1; a weak D match, TRBD1 (5 bases). V was trimmed by 0 bases and J by 8 bases, leaving 17 bases between them. CDR1 is SGDLS, CDR2 YYNGEE, per germline. The CDR3 extends over 15 amino acids. The CDR3 DNA is TGTGCCAGCAGCGTAGAAGGGGAGCGCTGGGGGGAAGCTTTCTTT. Translation gives CASSVEGERWGEAFF.

This clonotype was found many times. The chain has TRBV30 and TRBJ2-7; D ambiguous. Trimming removed 5 bases from V and 5 bases from J, with 13 bases in between. This CDR3 has 12 residues. Germline-derived CDR1 and CDR2 are GTSNPN and SVGIG (reference sequence). The CDR3, as DNA: TGTGCCTGGGAACCCCTCACGGACGAGCAGTACTTC. It yields the protein CAWEPLTDEQYF.

Remarks on this clonotype: This may stem from a read error, because a much larger clone lies one nucleotide away. The chain combines TRBV6-2 or TRBV6-3 with TRBJ2-7; D gene ambiguous. The CDR3 extends over 12 amino acids. Germline lookup yields CDR1 MNHEY and CDR2 SVGEGT. V was shortened by 2 bases and J by 6 bases, with 8 bases between the two germline ends. The CDR3 region has the DNA TGTGCCAGCAGTTACCCGAAGCCCGAGCAGTACTTC. Protein sequence: CASSYPKPEQYF.

In this sample, this clonotype turned up many times. The chain recombines TRBV7-9 with TRBJ2-1; D is ambiguous. Looked up from germline, CDR1 is SEHNR and CDR2 is FQNEAQ (reference sequence). The CDR3 sequence is 12 residues long. The ends were cut back, 5 bases at V and 3 bases at J, with 5 bases in the middle. The CDR3 sequence: CASSEDYNEQFF. As DNA, the CDR3 is TGTGCCAGCAGCGAAGACTACAATGAGCAGTTCTTC.

This clonotype was detected a few times. V usage is TRBV7-9 and J usage is TRBJ2-5, with D perhaps TRBD1 (5 bases). V was clipped by 5 bases and J by 6 bases, with 19 bases between them. This CDR3 spans 15 amino acids. In germline, CDR1 is SEHNR, CDR2 FQNEAQ (reference sequence). The CDR3 DNA follows: TGTGCCAGCAGCCCGCCGGACCGCGGACAAAAGACCCAGTACTTC. Its protein is CASSPPDRGQKTQYF.

The chain is built from TRBV4-3 and TRBJ2-2, with TRBD1 identical over 9 bases. J lost 3 bases, V lost 8 bases, and 7 bases had no gene match. Germline V gene data show CDR1 as LGHNA and CDR2 as YSLEER. The CDR3 is 15 residues long. CDR3 amino acids: CASRQGGADTGELFF. Written as DNA, the CDR3 is TGCGCCAGCCGACAGGGGGGGGCGGACACCGGGGAGCTGTTTTTT.

This clonotype was seen only a few times. The rearrangement uses TRBV4-1 and TRBJ2-7, with a possible D match to TRBD1 (5 bases). Trimming removed 2 bases at V and 1 base at J, with 12 bases between. The CDR3 is 15 amino acids. Germline assignment: CDR1 MGHRA and CDR2 YSYEKL. DNA for the CDR3: TGCGCCAGCAGCCAAATATTGGCAGGGTCCTACGAGCAGTACTTC. Encoded protein: CASSQILAGSYEQYF.

This clonotype appeared once. The chain carries TRBV18 and TRBJ2-1, with TRBD1 matching over 7 bases. From germline, CDR1 is KGHSH and CDR2 LQKENI. V lost 6 bases, J lost 2 bases, and 7 bases stayed unmatched. The CDR3 length is 15 residues. The CDR3 protein is CASSFRDSTYNEQFF. The CDR3 DNA follows: TGTGCCAGCTCGTTCCGGGACAGCACCTACAATGAGCAGTTCTTC.

Comments on this clonotype: This may arise from a read error, as a much more abundant clone is one base away. The chain carries TRBV4-1 and TRBJ2-1, with TRBD1 matching over 7 bases. V lost 4 bases to trimming and J lost 2 bases; unmatched junction nucleotides: 8. CDR3 size: 16 residues. Germline assignment: CDR1 MGHRA and CDR2 YSYEKL. The DNA for the CDR3 is TGCGCCAGCAGCCTGAAGACAGGGAGCCCCTACAATGAGCAGTTCTTC. It yields the protein CASSLKTGSPYNEQFF.

There are a few counts of this clonotype. J is TRBJ2-1 and V is TRBV9; 7 bases are a match to TRBD1. The germline V gene encodes CDR1 SGDLS and CDR2 YYNGEE. The CDR3 runs to 12 residues. Unmatched junction bases numbered 2, after V lost 2 bases and J lost 9 bases. CDR3 amino acids: CASSVTGAEQFF. The CDR3 nucleotides are TGTGCCAGCAGCGTTACAGGGGCTGAGCAGTTCTTC.

J is TRBJ2-7 and V is TRBV4-1; D uncertain. The CDR3 contains 15 residues. V was clipped by 0 bases and J by 4 bases, with 13 bases between them. Germline lookup yields CDR1 MGHRA and CDR2 YSYEKL. CDR3 sequence (DNA): TGCGCCAGCAGCCAAGAGCTCGCGGCTGGGTACGAGCAGTACTTC. This translates into CASSQELAAGYEQYF.

With regard to this clonotype: This may be a read error, as it is one base from a much larger clone. This chain links TRBV29-1 with TRBJ2-3; 7 bases are a match to TRBD2. V dropped 5 bases and J dropped 6; count of bases not matched to a gene: 5. The CDR3 extends over 12 amino acids. Germline V gene data show CDR1 as SQVTM and CDR2 as ANQGSEA. CDR3 protein: CSVIREDDTQYF. CDR3 nucleotides: TGCAGCGTTATCCGGGAGGATGATACGCAGTATTTT.